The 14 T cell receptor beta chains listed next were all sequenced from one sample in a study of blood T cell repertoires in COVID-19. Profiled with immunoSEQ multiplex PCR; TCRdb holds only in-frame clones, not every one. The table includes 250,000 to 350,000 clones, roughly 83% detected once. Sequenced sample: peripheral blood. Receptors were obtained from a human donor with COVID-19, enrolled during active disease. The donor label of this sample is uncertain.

This CDR3 reads CASSPPLGAPDTQYF. CDR3 in DNA: TGCGCCAGCAGCCCCCCCCTGGGGGCCCCAGATACGCAGTATTTT. J is TRBJ2-3 and V is TRBV4-1, with D possibly matching TRBD1 (6 bases). The CDR3 totals 15 residues. Germline-derived CDR1 and CDR2 are MGHRA and YSYEKL. V gave up 4 bases and J gave up 4 bases, with 15 bases separating them.

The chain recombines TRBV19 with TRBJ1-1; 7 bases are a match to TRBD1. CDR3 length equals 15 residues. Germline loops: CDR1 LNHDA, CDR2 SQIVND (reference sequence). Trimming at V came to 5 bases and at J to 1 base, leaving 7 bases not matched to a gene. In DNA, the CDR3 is TGTGCCAGTAGTTTACAGGGGCCGGGGAACACTGAAGCTTTCTTT. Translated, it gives CASSLQGPGNTEAFF.

Here the CDR3 DNA reads TGTGCCACCAGTAGCCAGCCCTTCGGGACAGGGAATCTCGAGCAGTACTTC. It is translated as CATSSQPFGTGNLEQYF. The chain joins TRBV15 to TRBJ2-7; 9 nucleotides line up with TRBD1. The CDR3 has 17 residues. The germline V gene has CDR1 LNHNV and CDR2 YYDKDF (reference sequence). Trimming took 6 bases from V and 6 from J; bases not matched to a gene: 18. The full variable domain, its missing parts supplied by reference TRBV15 and TRBJ2-7, is DAMVIQNPRYQVTQFGKPVTLSCSQTLNHNVMYWYQQKSSQAPKLLFHYYDKDFNNEADTPDNFQSRRPNTSFCFLDIRSPGLGDTAMYLCATSSQPFGTGNLEQYFGPGTRLTVT.

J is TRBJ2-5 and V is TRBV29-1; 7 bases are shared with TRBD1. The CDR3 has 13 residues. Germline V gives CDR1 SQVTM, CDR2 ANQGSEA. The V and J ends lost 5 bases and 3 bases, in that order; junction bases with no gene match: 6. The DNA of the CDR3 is TGCAGCGTTAACCCAGGGACAGAAGAGACCCAGTACTTC. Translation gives CSVNPGTEETQYF.

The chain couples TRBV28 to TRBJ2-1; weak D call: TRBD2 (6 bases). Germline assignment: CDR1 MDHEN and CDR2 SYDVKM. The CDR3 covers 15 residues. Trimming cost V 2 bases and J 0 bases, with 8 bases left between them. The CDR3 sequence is CASSLGGVSYNEQFF. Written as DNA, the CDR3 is TGTGCCAGCAGTTTAGGAGGGGTCTCCTACAATGAGCAGTTCTTC.

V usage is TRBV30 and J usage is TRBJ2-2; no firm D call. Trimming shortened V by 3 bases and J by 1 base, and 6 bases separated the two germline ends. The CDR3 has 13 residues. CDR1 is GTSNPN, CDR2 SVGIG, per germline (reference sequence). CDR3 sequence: CAWSLLNTGELFF. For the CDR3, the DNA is TGTGCCTGGAGCCTTTTGAACACCGGGGAGCTGTTTTTT.

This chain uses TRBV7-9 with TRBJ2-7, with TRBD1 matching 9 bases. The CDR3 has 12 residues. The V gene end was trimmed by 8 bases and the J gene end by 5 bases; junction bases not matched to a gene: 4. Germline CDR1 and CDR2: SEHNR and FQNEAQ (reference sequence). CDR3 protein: CASRTGGDEQYF. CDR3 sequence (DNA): TGTGCCAGCCGAACAGGGGGCGACGAGCAGTACTTC.

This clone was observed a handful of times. The CDR3 nucleotides are TGCAGCGTTAGGGACTCGAGCTCCTACAATGAGCAGTTCTTC. As protein: CSVRDSSSYNEQFF. The chain is built from TRBV29-1 and TRBJ2-1; D possibly corresponds to TRBD2 (6 bases). From germline, CDR1 is SQVTM and CDR2 ANQGSEA. V gave up 5 bases and J gave up 0 bases, with 11 bases separating them. The CDR3 length is 14 residues.

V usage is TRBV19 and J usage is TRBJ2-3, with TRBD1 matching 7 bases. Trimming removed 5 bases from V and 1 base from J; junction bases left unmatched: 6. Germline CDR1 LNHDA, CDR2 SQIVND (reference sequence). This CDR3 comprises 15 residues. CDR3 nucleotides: TGTGCCAGTAGTGTCAGACAGGGTGGCACAGATACGCAGTATTTT. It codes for CASSVRQGGTDTQYF.

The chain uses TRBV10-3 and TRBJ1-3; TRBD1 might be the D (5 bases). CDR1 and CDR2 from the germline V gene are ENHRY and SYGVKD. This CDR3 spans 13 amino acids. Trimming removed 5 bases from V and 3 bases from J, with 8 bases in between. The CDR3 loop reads CAISPQGGNTIYF. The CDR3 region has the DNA TGTGCCATCAGTCCCCAGGGTGGAAACACCATATATTTT.

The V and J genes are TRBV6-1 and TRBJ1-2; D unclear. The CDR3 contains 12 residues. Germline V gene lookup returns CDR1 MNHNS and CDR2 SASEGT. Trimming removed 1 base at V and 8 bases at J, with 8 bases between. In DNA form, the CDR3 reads TGTGCCAGCAGTGAAGGTAGTCTGGGCTACACCTTC. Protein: CASSEGSLGYTF.

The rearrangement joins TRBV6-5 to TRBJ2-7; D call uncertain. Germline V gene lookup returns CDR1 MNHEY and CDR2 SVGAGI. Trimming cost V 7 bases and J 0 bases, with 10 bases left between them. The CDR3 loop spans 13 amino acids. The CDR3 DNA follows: TGTGCCAGCAATGGCAAAATCTCCTACGAGCAGTACTTC. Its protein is CASNGKISYEQYF.

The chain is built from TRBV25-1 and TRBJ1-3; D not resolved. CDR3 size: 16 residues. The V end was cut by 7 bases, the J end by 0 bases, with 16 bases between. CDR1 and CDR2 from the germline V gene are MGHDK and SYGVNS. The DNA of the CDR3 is TGTGCCAGCATAATTTATCACAGACGCTCTGGAAACACCATATATTTT. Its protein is CASIIYHRRSGNTIYF.

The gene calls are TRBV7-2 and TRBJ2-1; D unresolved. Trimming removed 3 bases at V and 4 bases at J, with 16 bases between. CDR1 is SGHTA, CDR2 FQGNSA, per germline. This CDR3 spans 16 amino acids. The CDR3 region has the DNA TGTGCCAGCAGCTTCTCTGTAAGCCCCTTTTACAATGAGCAGTTCTTC. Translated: CASSFSVSPFYNEQFF.